These T cell receptor beta chains were read from a single sample in a study of naive CD8 T cells in extremely preterm neonates. Generated by immunoSEQ multiplex PCR, the TCRdb table keeps only in-frame clones and is missing some. The table includes more than 7,000 clones, roughly nine tenths detected once. Specimen: naive CD8+ T cells from cord blood. These receptors originate from a newborn in good health. Both conserved end residues are part of each CDR3. The D gene is left open where the match is weak. The size of a clone is reported for some rows only, either as once, few or many, or as a class for expanded clones.

NA	NA	TRBV12-5	TRBJ1-2	TGTGCTAGTGGGATTGACAAGGACTATGGCTACACCTTC	CASGIDKDYGYTF
NA	NA	TRBV5-1	TRBJ2-7	TGCGCCAGCAGCTTGGACACCTTTCTCTCAGCTAGCGAGCAGTACTTC	CASSLDTFLSASEQYF
NA	TRBD2	TRBV27	TRBJ2-2	TGTGCCAGCAGTTCGGGCGGGAGGGTTGGGGAGCTGTTTTTT	CASSSGGRVGELFF
NA	NA	TRBV27	TRBJ1-1	TGTGCCAGCAGTTTAGGCAGGAACACTGAAGCTTTCTTT	CASSLGRNTEAFF
NA	TRBD1	TRBV7-2	TRBJ1-2	TGTGCCAGCAGCTATATGACAGGGGGCGGGGATGGCTACACCTTC	CASSYMTGGGDGYTF
NA	TRBD1	TRBV4-1	TRBJ2-1	TGCGCCAGCAGCCCCGTCCGGACAGGGGGCAATGAGCAGTTCTTC	CASSPVRTGGNEQFF
NA	TRBD1	TRBV30	TRBJ1-1	TGTGCCTGGAGTACAGGACAGGGGCGAAGGACTGAAGCTTTCTTT	CAWSTGQGRRTEAFF
NA	TRBD1	TRBV14	TRBJ1-1	TGTGCCAGCAGCCTTACAGGGGGGCACACTGAAGCTTTCTTT	CASSLTGGHTEAFF
NA	NA	TRBV6-5	TRBJ2-1	TGTGCCAGCAGTTACTCGGGGGCACGGAATGAGCAGTTCTTC	CASSYSGARNEQFF
NA	NA	TRBV4-1	TRBJ2-1	TGCGCCAGCAGCCACCTCGACTCTTACAATGAGCAGTTCTTC	CASSHLDSYNEQFF
NA	NA	TRBV7-6	TRBJ2-1	TGTGCCAGCAGCTTACCGGGGGATGAGCAGTTCTTC	CASSLPGDEQFF
few	TRBD1	TRBV7-9	TRBJ1-2	TGTGCCAGCAGCTTAGGACAGGGAGGAGATGGCTACACCTTC	CASSLGQGGDGYTF
NA	NA	TRBV6-6	TRBJ2-7	TGTGCCAGCAGTTACTCAGCCAACCAGCAGTACTTC	CASSYSANQQYF
NA	NA	TRBV11-2	TRBJ2-7	TGTGCCAGCAGCTTTCGACAGTCCTACGAGCAGTACTTC	CASSFRQSYEQYF
NA	NA	TRBV9	TRBJ2-6	TGTGCCAGCAGTAGCTCTGGGGCCAACGTCCTGACTTTC	CASSSSGANVLTF
NA	TRBD2	TRBV4-3	TRBJ2-5	TGCGCCAGCAGCCCAGAGATAGCGGGAGCAGAGACCCAGTACTTC	CASSPEIAGAETQYF
NA	NA	TRBV7-9	TRBJ1-1	TGTGCCAGCAGCCCCTGGGAGATTGAAGCTTTCTTT	CASSPWEIEAFF
NA	NA	TRBV19	TRBJ2-3	TGTGCCAGTAGTATAGGGGGGGCAGATACGCAGTATTTT	CASSIGGADTQYF
NA	TRBD2	TRBV9	TRBJ2-3	TGTGCCAGCAGCGTAGCGGGCGGGAGTACAGATACGCAGTATTTT	CASSVAGGSTDTQYF
NA	NA	TRBV10-3	TRBJ2-1	TGTGCCATCAGTGAGGGACTCTACAATGAGCAGTTCTTC	CAISEGLYNEQFF
once	TRBD1	TRBV19	TRBJ1-1	TGTGCCAGTAGAACAGGGGGCACTGAAGCTTTCTTT	CASRTGGTEAFF
NA	NA	TRBV2	TRBJ1-1	TGTGCCAGCCGCGCGGGGATGAACACTGAAGCTTTCTTT	CASRAGMNTEAFF
NA	TRBD1	TRBV29-1	TRBJ1-5	TGCAGCGTCCTAACAGGGGACGGACAGCCCCAGCATTTT	CSVLTGDGQPQHF
NA	NA	TRBV23-1	TRBJ2-5	TGCGCCAGCAGTCAACAACAAGAGACCCAGTACTTC	CASSQQQETQYF